The source of this T cell receptor beta chain is a study of blood T cells in healthy people across ages. Collection of ten milliliters of peripheral blood was performed for each donor. Details on this clonotype: Compared with germline, one end of the junction differs, possibly owing to a read error.

Together with a sample-barcoded 5' primer, a J-beta primer mix was included in a second PCR lasting about 7 to 11 cycles. Each TCR beta cDNA got a 12-nucleotide random molecular identifier. Via MiXCR, TCRdb re-called the 5' RACE reads, giving one row per CDR3 protein. Of over 750,000 distinct CDR3 sequences in the sample, more than 20% were seen once. This CDR3 contains 15 residues. The germline V gene encodes CDR1 SGHVS and CDR2 FQNEAQ. These records were also assigned to another study, of T cells of mothers and their children. This second report adds: Both sample barcodes and 2-4 random nucleotides came from the M1S primer of the second PCR.

Sequencing was carried out using blood. The receptor was isolated from a boy younger than 18 in good health. The chain is built from TRBV7-8 and TRBJ2-5; 8 positions match TRBD1. In nucleotides, the CDR3 is TGTGCCAGCAGCTTAGTGCAGGGGGCTCTTCACGAGCAGTGCTTC. Protein product: CASSLVQGALHEQCF. The full variable domain, its missing parts supplied by reference TRBV7-8 and TRBJ2-5, is GAGVSQSPRYKVAKRGQDVALRCDPISGHVSLFWYQQALGQGPEFLTYFQNEAQLDKSGLPSDRFFAERPEGSVSTLKIQRTQQEDSAVYLCASSLVQGALHEQCFGPGTRLLVL.